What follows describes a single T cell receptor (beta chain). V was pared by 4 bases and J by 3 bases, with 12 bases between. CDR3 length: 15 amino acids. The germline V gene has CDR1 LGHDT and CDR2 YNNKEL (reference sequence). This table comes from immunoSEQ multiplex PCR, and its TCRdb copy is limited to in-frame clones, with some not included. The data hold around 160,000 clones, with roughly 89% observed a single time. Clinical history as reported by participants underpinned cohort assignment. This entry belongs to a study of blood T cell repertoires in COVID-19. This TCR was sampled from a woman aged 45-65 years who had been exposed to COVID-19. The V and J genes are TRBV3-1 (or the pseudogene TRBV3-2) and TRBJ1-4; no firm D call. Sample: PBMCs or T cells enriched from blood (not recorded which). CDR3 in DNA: TGTGCCAGCAGCCTTCCCGGGTCGGCTAATGAAAAACTGTTTTTT. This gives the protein CASSLPGSANEKLFF.